Below, 30 T cell receptor beta chains from the same sample are listed, as sequenced in a study of T-cell reconstitution after alpha-beta-depleted transplantation in children. The library targeted TCRbeta and was prepared with unique molecular identifiers. TCRdb analysed the PCR reads with MiXCR anew, one entry per CDR3 protein. The sample includes 450,000 to 550,000 distinct CDR3 sequences, roughly an eighth seen only once; the top ten take roughly 15%. The sequenced sample was PBMCs, mostly from graft donor cells, obtained 180 days after TCRalphabeta/CD19-depleted stem cell transplant. Source of these receptors: a female patient aged 2 to 10 who had a stem cell transplant for aplastic anemia, so the T cells may come from the graft donor.

This clonotype was seen many times. The chain employs TRBV5-1 and TRBJ2-3, with TRBD1 matching 12 bases. The CDR3 covers 16 residues. From germline, CDR1 is SGHRS and CDR2 YFSETQ. Trimming at V came to 0 bases and at J to 4 bases, leaving 3 bases not matched to a gene. CDR3 bases: TGCGCCAGCAGCTTGGCCGGGACAGGGGGCGCAGATACGCAGTATTTT. This sequence encodes CASSLAGTGGADTQYF.

This clonotype was counted only a few times. V usage is TRBV27 and J usage is TRBJ2-6, with unresolved D. Germline V gives CDR1 MNHEY, CDR2 SMNVEV (reference sequence). V lost 6 bases, J lost 0 bases, and 3 bases lay in between. This CDR3 is 13 amino acids long. CDR3 bases: TGTGCCAGCAGGACCTCTGGGGCCAACGTCCTGACTTTC. Translated, it gives CASRTSGANVLTF.

The chain is built from TRBV29-1 and TRBJ2-5; D could derive from TRBD1 or TRBD2 (5 bases each). The germline V and J ends were trimmed by 6 bases and 5 bases, with 13 bases remaining between them. The CDR3 is made up of 12 amino acids. Germline CDR1 is SQVTM and CDR2 is ANQGSEA. The DNA for the CDR3 is TGCAGCGTCGGGACCCGAGGGGAGACCCAGTACTTC. It specifies CSVGTRGETQYF.

In regard to this clonotype: The germline gene is not matched at one end of the junction; a read error may be the cause. The chain employs TRBV6-2 or TRBV6-3 and TRBJ1-5; D may be TRBD1 (5 bases). Germline-derived CDR1 and CDR2 are MNHEY and SVGEGT. The length of the CDR3 is 15 residues. CDR3 nucleotide sequence: TGTGCCAGCAGTTATAATGGGGGAAGCAGTCAGCCCCAGCATTTT. It translates to CASSYNGGSSQPQHF.

This clonotype was seen more than once but under ten times. The rearrangement links TRBV6-2 or TRBV6-3 to TRBJ1-2; the match to TRBD1 covers 7 bases. J lost 0 bases, V lost 5 bases, and 6 bases had no gene match. The CDR3 sequence is 15 residues long. Per germline, CDR1 MNHEY and CDR2 SVGEGT. The CDR3 region is CASSDRDSPNYGYTF. In DNA form, the CDR3 reads TGTGCCAGCAGTGACAGGGACTCCCCTAACTATGGCTACACCTTC.

The chain is built from TRBV12-3 or TRBV12-4 and TRBJ2-5; possible D gene TRBD1, 5 bases. V gave up 7 bases and J gave up 2 bases, with 14 bases separating them. This CDR3 is built from 14 residues. Here the CDR3 DNA reads TGTGCCAGCACTCGCAGCAGGGTACAAGAGACCCAGTACTTC. Translation gives CASTRSRVQETQYF.

This clonotype was seen only a few times. The chain is built from TRBV15 and TRBJ1-2; no clear D gene. Germline V gene sequence: CDR1 LNHNV, CDR2 YYDKDF (reference sequence). The V gene lost 4 bases and the J gene lost 3 bases, with 12 bases spanning the gap. The CDR3 length is 14 residues. The CDR3 sequence is CATSMYRDHYGYTF. The CDR3, as DNA: TGTGCCACCAGCATGTATCGGGATCACTATGGCTACACCTTC.

This clonotype was recorded a few times. The chain links TRBV21-1 to TRBJ2-7. TRBV21-1 corresponds to a pseudogene. CDR3 length: 12 amino acids. CDR3 in amino acids: CASIWPAYEQYV. In DNA form, the CDR3 reads TGTGCCAGCATCTGGCCAGCCTACGAGCAGTACGTC.

This clonotype was recorded a few times. The V and J genes are TRBV5-1 and TRBJ2-1; D may be TRBD2 (6 bases). This CDR3 is 15 amino acids long. Trimming pared 4 bases from V and 6 bases from J, leaving 17 bases between. CDR1 SGHRS and CDR2 YFSETQ come from the germline V gene. CDR3 in amino acids: CASSLVGVGGNEQFF. The CDR3 coding sequence is TGCGCCAGCAGCCTGGTGGGTGTGGGAGGCAATGAGCAGTTCTTC.

CDR3 coding DNA: TGTGCCTTCAGTTTTGAGTTGGGTCGTGGGACAGTTCAAGAGACCCAGTACTTC. Translating gives CAFSFELGRGTVQETQYF. The rearrangement links TRBV12-3 or TRBV12-4 to TRBJ2-5, with 7 bases identical to TRBD1. The CDR3 runs 18 residues. The trim removed 11 bases at V and 2 bases at J, leaving 23 bases unmatched.

The table lists this clonotype with a few counts. The rearrangement joins TRBV6-6 to TRBJ1-1, with D possibly matching TRBD1 (5 bases). The CDR3 runs 12 residues. CDR1 MNHNY and CDR2 SVGAGI come from the germline V gene (reference sequence). With 1 base removed from V and 7 bases from J, the gap between germline ends came to 7 bases. The chain's CDR3 is CASSYWGDEAFF. The DNA of the CDR3 is TGTGCCAGCAGTTACTGGGGGGATGAAGCTTTCTTT.

The V call is TRBV10-3, the J call TRBJ2-1, with 12 bases identical to TRBD1. Per the germline V gene, CDR1 is ENHRY and CDR2 is SYGVKD. The CDR3 extends over 14 amino acids. Unmatched junction bases numbered 7, after V lost 7 bases and J lost 9 bases. In DNA, the CDR3 is TGTGCCATCAATTGGGGACAGGGGGCGTTTGAGCAGTTCTTC. Protein sequence: CAINWGQGAFEQFF.

The V gene is TRBV20-1, the J gene TRBJ1-1; 9 bases match TRBD1. This CDR3 has 14 amino acids. CDR1 is DFQATT, CDR2 SNEGSKA, per germline (reference sequence). Trimming cost V 5 bases and J 3 bases; bases outside gene matches: 7. This chain's CDR3 is CSASRTGADTEAFF. CDR3 nucleotides: TGCAGTGCTTCCCGGACAGGGGCAGACACTGAAGCTTTCTTT.

This clonotype was observed a handful of times. The J gene is TRBJ2-3, the V gene TRBV27; D is uncertain. The V end was cut by 5 bases, the J end by 2 bases, with 11 bases between. Looked up from germline, CDR1 is MNHEY and CDR2 is SMNVEV (reference sequence). The CDR3 totals 14 residues. CDR3 DNA: TGTGCCAGCAGTCGATACGGAAACACAGATACGCAGTATTTT. Translating gives CASSRYGNTDTQYF.

There are many counts of this clonotype. The chain links TRBV5-5 to TRBJ1-2, with unresolved D. V lost 0 bases to trimming and J lost 2 bases, with 2 bases between them. This CDR3 is 12 amino acids long. The germline CDR1 and CDR2 sequences are SGHKS and YYEKEE (reference sequence). The CDR3 region has the DNA TGTGCCAGCAGCTTGGAGAACTATGGCTACACCTTC. Its protein is CASSLENYGYTF.

The chain carries TRBV20-1 and TRBJ2-2; D remains ambiguous. The CDR3 spans 13 residues. Germline assignment: CDR1 DFQATT and CDR2 SNEGSKA (reference sequence). V dropped 5 bases and J dropped 3 bases, with 10 bases sitting between them. The CDR3 reads CSALLNDTGELFF. The CDR3 DNA reads as TGCAGTGCTCTACTAAATGACACCGGGGAGCTGTTTTTT.

This rearrangement joins TRBV6-5 to TRBJ2-2; 7 bases line up with TRBD1. CDR3 length equals 16 residues. V shed 0 bases and J 1 base; nucleotides not matched to a gene: 2. CDR1 is MNHEY and CDR2 is SVGAGI in the germline V gene. This CDR3 is CASSYSWTGNTGELFF. The CDR3 DNA sequence: TGTGCCAGCAGTTACTCCTGGACAGGGAACACCGGGGAGCTGTTTTTT.

The chain uses TRBV3-1 and TRBJ2-2, with 8 bases aligning to TRBD2. The junction had 6 bases not matched to a gene; V was cut back by 7 bases and J by 5 bases. The CDR3 totals 14 residues. Germline-derived CDR1 and CDR2 are LGHDT and YNNKEL (reference sequence). This chain's CDR3 is CASTAGGPTGELFF. CDR3 coding DNA: TGTGCCAGCACGGCGGGGGGTCCGACCGGGGAGCTGTTTTTT.

About this clonotype itself: The junction shows a germline mismatch at one end, possibly a read error. The chain recombines TRBV9 with TRBJ2-3, with D perhaps matching TRBD1 (6 bases). The CDR3 consists of 15 residues. The germline gives CDR1 SGDLS, CDR2 YYNGEE. CDR3 bases: TGTGCCAGCAGCGCAGTCGACAGAAGGACAGATAGGCAGTATTTT. This translates into CASSAVDRRTDRQYF.

The chain joins TRBV2 to TRBJ1-5; D uncertain. This CDR3 has 13 residues. Germline CDR1 is SNHLY and CDR2 is FYNNEI. The V gene lost 3 bases and the J gene lost 7 bases, with 10 bases spanning the gap. The CDR3, as DNA: TGTGCCAGCAGTGAGCGGGTAAACCAGCCCCAGCATTTT. Translating gives CASSERVNQPQHF. Variable domain in full (rest from reference TRBV2 and TRBJ1-5): EPEVTQTPSHQVTQMGQEVILRCVPISNHLYFYWYRQILGQKVEFLVSFYNNEISEKSEIFDDQFSVERPDGSNFTLKIRSTKLEDSAMYFCASSERVNQPQHFGDGTRLSIL.

The rearrangement uses TRBV7-9 and TRBJ2-4; D remains ambiguous. V was trimmed by 6 bases and J by 8 bases, leaving 11 bases between them. Germline V gene lookup returns CDR1 SEHNR and CDR2 FQNEAQ (reference sequence). CDR3 size: 12 residues. DNA of the CDR3: TGTGCCAGCAGGGCACCCGGAGACATTCAGTACTTC. Residues: CASRAPGDIQYF. The full variable domain, completed using reference TRBV7-9 and TRBJ2-4, is DTGVSQNPRHKITKRGQNVTFRCDPISEHNRLYWYRQTLGQGPEFLTYFQNEAQLEKSRLLSDRFSAERPKGSFSTLEIQRTEQGDSAMYLCASRAPGDIQYFGAGTRLSVL.

The CDR3 bases are TGTGCCAGCAGCCAGGGAGTCCTGGAGACCCAGTACTTC. The encoded protein is CASSQGVLETQYF. The rearrangement joins TRBV12-3 or TRBV12-4 to TRBJ2-5; D may be TRBD1 or TRBD2 (5 bases each). This CDR3 has 13 amino acids. V lost 6 bases, J lost 5 bases, and 13 bases lay in between.

This chain uses TRBV7-2 with TRBJ2-7; D gene ambiguous. The CDR3 totals 15 residues. Trimming took off 1 base at V and 4 bases at J, with 14 bases between the two ends. Looked up from germline, CDR1 is SGHTA and CDR2 is FQGNSA. CDR3 residues: CASSLGGSLAYEQYV. CDR3 nucleotides: TGTGCCAGCAGCTTAGGCGGCAGTTTAGCTTACGAGCAGTACGTC.

The rearrangement uses TRBV12-3 or TRBV12-4 and TRBJ2-2; the D is unclear. Trimming left V 6 bases short and J 6 bases short, with 26 bases between. The CDR3 extends over 18 amino acids. The CDR3 nucleotides are TGTGCCAGCAGCCTCATGACGCCCAGCGAATGGTGGGCCGGGGAGCTGTTTTTT. Its translation is CASSLMTPSEWWAGELFF.

This clonotype was detected a few times. This chain links TRBV12-3 or TRBV12-4 with TRBJ2-7; the D gene is possibly TRBD2 (5 bases). The V end lost 1 base, the J end lost 6 bases, and 22 bases lay between the germline ends. This CDR3 has 17 residues. This CDR3 is CASSLGYGIHNPSEQYV. CDR3 bases: TGTGCCAGCAGTTTAGGTTACGGGATTCATAATCCGAGCGAGCAGTACGTC.

The chain has TRBV12-3 or TRBV12-4 and TRBJ2-1, with a tentative D call TRBD2 (6 bases). The ends were cut back, 4 bases at V and 0 bases at J, with 13 bases in the middle. The CDR3 has 16 residues. DNA of the CDR3: TGTGCCAGCAGTTCCTTCACGGGACTCTCCTACAATGAGCAGTTCTTC. Translated: CASSSFTGLSYNEQFF.

This clonotype appeared many times. In DNA, the CDR3 is TGTGCCAGCAGTTGGGAGACTGAAGCTTTCTTT. Translation: CASSWETEAFF. The J gene is TRBJ1-1, the V gene TRBV6-6, with D uncertain. V was cut by 4 bases and J by 5 bases, with 5 bases left in between. Germline values: CDR1 MNHNY, CDR2 SVGAGI (reference sequence). This CDR3 spans 11 amino acids.

This clonotype has at least ten counts. The chain employs TRBV20-1 and TRBJ2-7; no clear D. The CDR3 has 10 residues. V lost 2 bases and J lost 4, with 3 bases in between. The germline gives CDR1 DFQATT, CDR2 SNEGSKA (reference sequence). CDR3 protein: CSARPYEQYF. DNA of the CDR3: TGCAGTGCTAGACCATACGAGCAGTACTTC.

Only a few counts were recorded for this clonotype. The V call is TRBV6-5, the J call TRBJ2-7, with D possibly matching TRBD1 (6 bases). The CDR3 consists of 16 residues. Trimming took 0 bases from V and 6 from J, leaving 18 bases between them. Germline V gene sequence: CDR1 MNHEY, CDR2 SVGAGI. CDR3: CASSYSIWGQVSEQYV. The CDR3 DNA sequence: TGTGCCAGCAGTTACTCGATATGGGGGCAGGTTAGCGAGCAGTACGTC.

The rearrangement uses TRBV10-3 and TRBJ2-4, with unresolved D. The CDR3 spans 17 residues. CDR1 and CDR2 from the germline V gene are ENHRY and SYGVKD. With 0 bases removed from V and 0 bases from J, the gap between germline ends came to 12 bases. The CDR3 nucleotides read TGTGCCATCAGTGAGTCGCTGAAACTTGGAGCCAAAAACATTCAGTACTTC. Amino acids: CAISESLKLGAKNIQYF.